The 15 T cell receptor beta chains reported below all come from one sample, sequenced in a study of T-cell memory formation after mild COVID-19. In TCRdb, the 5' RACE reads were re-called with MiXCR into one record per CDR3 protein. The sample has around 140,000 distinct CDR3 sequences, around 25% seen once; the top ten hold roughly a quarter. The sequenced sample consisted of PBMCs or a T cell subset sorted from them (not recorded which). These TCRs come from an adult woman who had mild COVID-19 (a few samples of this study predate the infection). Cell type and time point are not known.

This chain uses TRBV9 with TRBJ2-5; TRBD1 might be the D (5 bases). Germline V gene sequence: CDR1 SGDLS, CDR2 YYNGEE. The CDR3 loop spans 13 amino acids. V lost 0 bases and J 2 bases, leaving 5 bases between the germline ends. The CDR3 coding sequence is TGTGCCAGCAGCGTAGACAGGCAAGAGACCCAGTACTTC. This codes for CASSVDRQETQYF.

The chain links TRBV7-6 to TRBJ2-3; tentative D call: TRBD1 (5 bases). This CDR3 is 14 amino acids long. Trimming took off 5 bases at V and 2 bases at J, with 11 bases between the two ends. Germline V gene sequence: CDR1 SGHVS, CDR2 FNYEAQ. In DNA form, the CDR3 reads TGTGCCAGCAGCGGGGCGGTGAACACAGATACGCAGTATTTT. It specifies CASSGAVNTDTQYF.

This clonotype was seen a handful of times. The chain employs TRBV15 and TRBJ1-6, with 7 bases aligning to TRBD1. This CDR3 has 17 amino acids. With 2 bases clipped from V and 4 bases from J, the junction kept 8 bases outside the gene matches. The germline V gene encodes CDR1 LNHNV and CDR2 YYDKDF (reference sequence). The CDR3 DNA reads TGTGCCACCAGCAGAACACCGGGGACAGAGTATAATTCACCCCTCCACTTT. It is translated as CATSRTPGTEYNSPLHF.

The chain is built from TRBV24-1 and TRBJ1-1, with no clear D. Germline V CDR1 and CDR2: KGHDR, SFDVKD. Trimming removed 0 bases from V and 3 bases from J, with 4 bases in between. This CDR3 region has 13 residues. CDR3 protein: CATSDLTYTEAFF. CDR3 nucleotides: TGTGCCACCAGTGATTTGACCTACACTGAAGCTTTCTTT.

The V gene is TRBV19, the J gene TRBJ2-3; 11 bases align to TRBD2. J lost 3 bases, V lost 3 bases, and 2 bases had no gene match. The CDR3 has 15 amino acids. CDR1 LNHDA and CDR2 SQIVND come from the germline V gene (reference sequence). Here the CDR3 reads CASSIGTSGTDTQYF. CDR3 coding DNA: TGTGCCAGTAGTATTGGGACTAGCGGTACAGATACGCAGTATTTT.

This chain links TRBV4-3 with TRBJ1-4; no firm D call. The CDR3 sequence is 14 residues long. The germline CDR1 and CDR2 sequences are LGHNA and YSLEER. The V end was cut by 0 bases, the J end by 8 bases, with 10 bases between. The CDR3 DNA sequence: TGCGCCAGCAGCCAAGATGGGAAGGCCGAAAAACTGTTTTTT. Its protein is CASSQDGKAEKLFF.

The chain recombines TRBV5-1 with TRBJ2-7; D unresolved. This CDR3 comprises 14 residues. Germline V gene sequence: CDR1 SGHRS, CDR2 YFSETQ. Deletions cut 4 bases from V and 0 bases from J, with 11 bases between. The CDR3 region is CASSERVSSYEQYF. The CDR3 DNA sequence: TGCGCCAGCAGCGAAAGAGTCAGCTCCTACGAGCAGTACTTC.

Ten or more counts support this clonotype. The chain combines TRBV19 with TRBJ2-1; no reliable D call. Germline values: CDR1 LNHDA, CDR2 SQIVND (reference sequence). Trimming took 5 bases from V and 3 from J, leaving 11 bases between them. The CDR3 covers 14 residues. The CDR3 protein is CASSSGGDYNEQFF. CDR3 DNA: TGTGCCAGTAGTTCAGGCGGCGACTACAATGAGCAGTTCTTC.

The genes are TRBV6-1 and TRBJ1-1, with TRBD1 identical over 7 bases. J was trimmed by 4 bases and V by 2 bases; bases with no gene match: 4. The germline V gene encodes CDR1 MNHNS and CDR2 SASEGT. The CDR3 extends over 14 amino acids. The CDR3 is CASSEQTGSTEAFF. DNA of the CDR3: TGTGCCAGCAGTGAACAGACAGGGAGCACTGAAGCTTTCTTT.

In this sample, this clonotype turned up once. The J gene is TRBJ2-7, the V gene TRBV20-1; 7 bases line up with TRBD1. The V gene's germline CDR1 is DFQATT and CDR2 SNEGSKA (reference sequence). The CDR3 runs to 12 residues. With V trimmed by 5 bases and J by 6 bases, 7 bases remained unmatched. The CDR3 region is CSAPKGAGEQYF. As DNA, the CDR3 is TGCAGTGCTCCCAAGGGGGCCGGCGAGCAGTACTTC.

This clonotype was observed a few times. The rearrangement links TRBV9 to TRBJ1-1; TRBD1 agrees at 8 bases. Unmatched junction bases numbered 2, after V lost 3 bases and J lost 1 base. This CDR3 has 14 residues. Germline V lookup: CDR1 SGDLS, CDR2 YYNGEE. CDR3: CASSAGQGNTEAFF. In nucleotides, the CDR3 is TGTGCCAGCAGCGCCGGACAGGGGAACACTGAAGCTTTCTTT.

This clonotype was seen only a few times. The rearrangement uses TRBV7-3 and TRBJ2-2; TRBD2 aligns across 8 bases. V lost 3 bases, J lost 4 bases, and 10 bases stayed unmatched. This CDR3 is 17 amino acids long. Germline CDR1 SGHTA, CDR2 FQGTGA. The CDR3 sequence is CASSLNSGTSPTGELFF. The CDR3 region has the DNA TGTGCCAGCAGCTTGAACTCCGGGACTAGTCCCACCGGGGAGCTGTTTTTT.

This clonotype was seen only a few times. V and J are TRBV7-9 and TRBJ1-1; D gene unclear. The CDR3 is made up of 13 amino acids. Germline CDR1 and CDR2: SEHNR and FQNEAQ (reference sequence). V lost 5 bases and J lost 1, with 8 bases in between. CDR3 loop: CASSAAPNTEAFF. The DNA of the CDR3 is TGTGCCAGCAGCGCCGCCCCGAACACTGAAGCTTTCTTT.

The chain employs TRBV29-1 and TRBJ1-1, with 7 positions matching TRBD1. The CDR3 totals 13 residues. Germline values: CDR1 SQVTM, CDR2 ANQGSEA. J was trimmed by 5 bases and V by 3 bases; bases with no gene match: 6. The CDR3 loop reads CSVDRGRLTEAFF. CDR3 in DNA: TGCAGCGTTGATAGGGGGCGATTGACTGAAGCTTTCTTT.

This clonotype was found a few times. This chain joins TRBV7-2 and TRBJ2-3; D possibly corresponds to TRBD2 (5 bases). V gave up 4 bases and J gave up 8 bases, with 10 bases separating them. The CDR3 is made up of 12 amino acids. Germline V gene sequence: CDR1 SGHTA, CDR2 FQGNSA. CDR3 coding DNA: TGTGCCAGCAGCTACCCTAGCCTTACGCAGTATTTT. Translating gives CASSYPSLTQYF.